This is a list of T cell receptor beta chains from one sample in a study of OX40 agonist ivuxolimab in advanced cancers. Clones were sequenced by immunoSEQ multiplex PCR, and TCRdb holds only the in-frame ones, with some missing. The data show 60,000 to 70,000 clones, with nearly 90% seen just once and approximately 0.3% held by the top ten. Sequenced here: CD4+ or CD8+ T cells sorted from blood, sampled in a trial of the OX40 agonist ivuxolimab. The receptors stem from an adult with an advanced solid tumor such as melanoma, head and neck, liver or kidney cancer. Each CDR3 is given with its conserved first and last residue. Each record gives: V gene, D gene, clone size, J gene, CDR3 DNA, CDR3 protein. D genes are given only for firm matches. Clone sizes are given selectively: once, few, many, or a class where the clone is expanded.

TRBV28,.,.,TRBJ1-2,TGTGCCAGCAGTTTATCGGCCAGGGAGGGCTACACCTTC,CASSLSAREGYTF
TRBV7-2,TRBD1,.,TRBJ1-2,TGTGCCAGCACCAAAAGGGGTAGTAGCAGGGGGTACTATGGCTACACCTTC,CASTKRGSSRGYYGYTF
TRBV5-6,.,.,TRBJ2-3,TGTGCCAGCAGCTTGGCCGGGAAAGATACGCAGTATTTT,CASSLAGKDTQYF
TRBV12-5,TRBD2,.,TRBJ2-7,TGTGCTAGTGGTTTACTAGCGGGAGGGCCTAACGAGCAGTACTTC,CASGLLAGGPNEQYF
TRBV7-2,TRBD1,.,TRBJ2-2,TGTGCCAGCAGCCCAGGACAGGGGCGGACCGGGGAGCTGTTTTTT,CASSPGQGRTGELFF
TRBV2,.,once,TRBJ2-1,TGTGCCAGCAGTTACTACGGACGAGTCAATGAGCAGTTCTTC,CASSYYGRVNEQFF
TRBV5-4,.,.,TRBJ2-3,TGTGCCAGCAGCGGGGATCACACAGATACGCAGTATTTT,CASSGDHTDTQYF
TRBV6-5,.,.,TRBJ1-2,TGTGCCAGCAGTTACGGGAACGGATATGGCTACACCTTC,CASSYGNGYGYTF
TRBV2,TRBD1,.,TRBJ2-7,TGTGCCAGCAGTGCGGGACAGGGACCCCACGAGCAGTACTTC,CASSAGQGPHEQYF
TRBV27,.,.,TRBJ2-7,TGTGCCAGCAAACCGTCACAGGGTAGGAACGAGCAGTACTTC,CASKPSQGRNEQYF
TRBV2,.,.,TRBJ1-5,TGTGCCAGCAATATGCTGTCCGGTCAGCCCCAGCATTTT,CASNMLSGQPQHF
TRBV18,.,.,TRBJ1-1,TGTGCCAGCTCACAAATGACACTGAACACTGAAGCTTTCTTT,CASSQMTLNTEAFF
TRBV10-3,TRBD1,once,TRBJ1-2,TGTGCCATCAGTGAGTCCCCACAGGGGCTATATGGCTACACCTTC,CAISESPQGLYGYTF
TRBV28,.,.,TRBJ2-3,TGTGCCAGCACTCCTGGGCGGGTATACACAGATACGCAGTATTTT,CASTPGRVYTDTQYF
TRBV29-1,.,once,TRBJ2-1,TGCAGCGTCGAACAAGACAGAAACAATGAGCAGTTCTTC,CSVEQDRNNEQFF
TRBV10-3,.,once,TRBJ2-3,TGTGCCATCAGTGAGGCTAGCACAGATACGCAGTATTTT,CAISEASTDTQYF
TRBV5-1,TRBD2,.,TRBJ2-7,TGCGCCAGCAGCGAACTAGCGGGAGGGCCCTACGAGCAGTACTTC,CASSELAGGPYEQYF